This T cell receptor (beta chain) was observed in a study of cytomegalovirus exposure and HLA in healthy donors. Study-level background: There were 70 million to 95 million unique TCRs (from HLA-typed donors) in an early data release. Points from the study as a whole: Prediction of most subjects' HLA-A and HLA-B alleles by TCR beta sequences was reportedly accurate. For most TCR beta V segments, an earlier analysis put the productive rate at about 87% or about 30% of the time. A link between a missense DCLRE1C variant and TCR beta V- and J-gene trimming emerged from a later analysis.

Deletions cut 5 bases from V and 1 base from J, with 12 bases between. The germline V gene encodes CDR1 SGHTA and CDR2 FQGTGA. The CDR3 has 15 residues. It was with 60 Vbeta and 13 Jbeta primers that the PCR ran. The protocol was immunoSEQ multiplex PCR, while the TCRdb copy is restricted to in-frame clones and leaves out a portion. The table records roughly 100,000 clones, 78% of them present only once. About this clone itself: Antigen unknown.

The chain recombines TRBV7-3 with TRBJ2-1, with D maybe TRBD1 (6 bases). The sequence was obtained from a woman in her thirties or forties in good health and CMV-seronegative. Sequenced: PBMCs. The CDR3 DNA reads TGTGCCAGCAGCGATACAGGGCAGTCCTACAATGAGCAGTTCTTC. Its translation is CASSDTGQSYNEQFF.